This TCR beta chain was found in a study of cytomegalovirus exposure and HLA in healthy donors. This CDR3 region has 13 residues. V lost 1 base and J 3 bases, leaving 7 bases between the germline ends. Per germline, CDR1 LGHNA and CDR2 YNFKEQ. It was with 60 Vbeta and 13 Jbeta primers that the PCR ran. Sequencing was performed with immunoSEQ multiplex PCR; in TCRdb, only in-frame clones are kept and a portion is missing. The sample holds roughly 120,000 clones, around 82% seen once. The V gene is TRBV4-2, the J gene TRBJ2-7; D perhaps matches TRBD1 (5 bases). The receptor was derived from a man aged 40-49 years in good health and CMV-seronegative. Sequenced input: PBMCs. CDR3 sequence: CASSQGQFYEQYF. In nucleotides, the CDR3 is TGTGCCAGCAGCCAAGGACAGTTCTACGAGCAGTACTTC.